The clone carrying this T cell receptor beta chain was found many times. This specimen belongs to a study of human T cells and chemical hapten exposure. Study background: Application of 0.01% DPC to the upper back was done by patch test, with a reading at 6 days.

Time point specified: patch test 1, 2 weeks after DPC sensitization. Sample treatment: therapeutic diphenylcyclopropenone sensitization with weekly scalp DPC. TCRdb re-called the RACE reads through MiXCR, storing one row per CDR3 protein. The table lists about 380,000 distinct CDR3 sequences, about 4.8% of them singletons. The CDR3 loop spans 16 amino acids. The V segment lost 1 base and the J segment 5 bases; nucleotides outside the gene matches: 6. In germline, CDR1 is SEHNR, CDR2 FQNEAQ (reference sequence). This TCR was recovered from a woman aged 45-65 years with alopecia areata. Some clones in this sample may be carry-over from other donors' samples. This specimen consisted of whole blood, obtained in connection with sensitization to the hapten diphenylcyclopropenone (DPC). The V and J genes are TRBV7-9 and TRBJ2-3, with 10 bases identical to TRBD2. CDR3 sequence (DNA): TGTGCCAGCAGCTTAGGGCTAGCGGGAGCAGTAGATACGCAGTATTTT. It translates to CASSLGLAGAVDTQYF.